This paragraph reports one T cell receptor beta chain. It lacks a known antigen. Within one base of it there is no much larger clone, and no base qualities were kept. The data belong to a study of response to subunit inactivated influenza vaccine (dated by TCRdb to the late 2010s). Regarding the complete study: Deep quantitative profiling of the T cell receptor repertoire was used in the study to follow responses to a trivalent subunit inactivated influenza vaccine.

Library method: RT-PCR. The listed sequencing device is Illumina HiSeq 2500. TCRdb redid the processing of the public reads, applying fastp at Q25 and MiXCR, and retained in-frame beta chains. Each entry is one CDR3 protein sequence, shown with its most common DNA and genes. The sample contains about 700,000 distinct CDR3 sequences, roughly 13% of them found a single time. Jointly, the top ten make up around 7% of the sample. Points the paper makes about the study in general: The authors suggested that each seasonal influenza vaccination may recruit only a limited number of new T cells.

The TCR comes from a middle-aged man who received an inactivated influenza vaccine. Donor details come from another sample of the same person, matched by shared clones. The sample was PBMCs from blood, taken approximately 15 days before vaccination.

The DNA sequence is as follows: TGCAGTGCTTCGGACGGCTCTGGATCGAACACCGGGGAGCTGTTTTTT. Its amino acids are CSASDGSGSNTGELFF. Recombination linked TRBV20-1 to TRBJ2-2, with no D gene named confidently. The germline V gene encodes CDR1 DFQATT and CDR2 SNEGSKA (reference sequence). Taken from cysteine to phenylalanine, the CDR3 has 16 residues. Just CDR3 DNA is preserved here, 48 bases in frame from base 1. The V end loses 5 bases and the J end loses 0 bases, and a stretch of 16 bases separates them.